This TCR beta chain was found in a study of tumor and adjacent non-tumor tissue in lung cancer. Study results and caveats: In normal lung, the top 100 clones were significantly more dominant than in tumor.

A modified ARM-PCR protocol with three rounds of nested PCR amplified TCRbeta. Each CDR3 protein gets one entry after TCRdb re-called the multiplex PCR reads with MiXCR. Of 100,000 or so distinct CDR3 sequences in the sample, 75% to 85% were seen once. Comment on this clonotype: Its target is not known.

No cell sorting was done before RNA was extracted from the tissue. This non-tumor lung sample came from over 3 cm beyond the tumor edge. Newly diagnosed lung cancer patients had thoracic surgery in China, August–November 2014, without prior chemotherapy. The sequenced sample was distant non-tumor lung tissue. The clonotype was recovered from a man aged 55 to 70 with small cell lung cancer.

The CDR3 region is CASSPQANYRYTF. As DNA, the CDR3 is TGTGCCAGCAGCCCCCAGGCGAACTATCGATACACCTTC. The rearrangement joins TRBV12-3 or TRBV12-4 to TRBJ1-2; no reliable D call. The V gene lost 6 bases and the J gene lost 11 bases, with 19 bases spanning the gap. The CDR3 covers 13 residues.